This TCR beta chain was identified in a study of molecular identifiers for immune sequencing clone quantification. Findings and limits, study-wide: Barcodes shared by identical TCR molecules could lead to underestimated sizes of highly expanded clones.

Generation of bulk TCR libraries relied on previously described methods and listed TCR primers. TCRdb passed the PCR reads through MiXCR, listing each CDR3 protein once. This table has a few hundred thousand distinct CDR3 sequences, over 20% appearing once. V lost 2 bases, J lost 1 base, and 8 bases lay in between. The CDR3 totals 14 residues. The germline gives CDR1 MGHRA, CDR2 YSYEKL. At least ten counts were recorded for this clonotype. Its antigen remains unknown. This TCR was sampled from a human donor in good health. Some libraries in this study had Jurkat cell RNA spiked in. Sequencing was done on a sample of naive CD8+ T cells from blood, with Jurkat cell RNA spiked in. Stated subset: FACS-sorted CD8+CD4-CCR7+CD45RA+ naive T cells. The chain employs TRBV4-1 and TRBJ1-1; the D is unclear. The chain's CDR3 is CASSQTTANTEAFF. The DNA of the CDR3 is TGCGCCAGCAGCCAAACGACGGCGAACACTGAAGCTTTCTTT.